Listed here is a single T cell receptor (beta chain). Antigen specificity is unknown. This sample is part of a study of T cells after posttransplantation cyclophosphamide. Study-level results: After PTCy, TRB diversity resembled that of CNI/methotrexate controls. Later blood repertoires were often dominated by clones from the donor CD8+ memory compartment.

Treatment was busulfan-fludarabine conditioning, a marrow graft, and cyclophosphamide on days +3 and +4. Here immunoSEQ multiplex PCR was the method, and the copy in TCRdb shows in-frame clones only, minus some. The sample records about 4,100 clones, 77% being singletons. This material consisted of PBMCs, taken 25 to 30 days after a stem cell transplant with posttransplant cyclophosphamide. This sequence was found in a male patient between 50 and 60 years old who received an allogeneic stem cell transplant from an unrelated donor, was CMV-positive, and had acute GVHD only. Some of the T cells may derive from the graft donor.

The DNA of the CDR3 is TGCGCCAGCAGTGAAAGGGGCAGGGGATCAGGCCTCACAGATACGCAGTATTTT. Translated: CASSERGRGSGLTDTQYF. This sequence joins TRBV10-1 and TRBJ2-3; TRBD1 might be the D (6 bases). Germline values: CDR1 WNHNN, CDR2 SYGVQD (reference sequence). The CDR3 loop spans 18 amino acids. V lost 3 bases, J lost 2 bases, and 21 bases lay in between.